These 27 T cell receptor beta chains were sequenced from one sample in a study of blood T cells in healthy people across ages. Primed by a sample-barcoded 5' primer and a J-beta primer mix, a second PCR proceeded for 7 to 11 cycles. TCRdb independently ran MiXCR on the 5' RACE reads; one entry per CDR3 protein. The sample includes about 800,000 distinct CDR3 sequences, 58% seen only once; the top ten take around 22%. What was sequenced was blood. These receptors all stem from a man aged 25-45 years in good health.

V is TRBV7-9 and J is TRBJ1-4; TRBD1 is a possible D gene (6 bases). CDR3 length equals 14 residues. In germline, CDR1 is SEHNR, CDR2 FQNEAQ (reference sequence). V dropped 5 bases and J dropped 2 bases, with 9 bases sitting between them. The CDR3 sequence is CASSPGQTNEKLFF. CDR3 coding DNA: TGTGCCAGCAGCCCCGGACAGACTAATGAAAAACTGTTTTTT.

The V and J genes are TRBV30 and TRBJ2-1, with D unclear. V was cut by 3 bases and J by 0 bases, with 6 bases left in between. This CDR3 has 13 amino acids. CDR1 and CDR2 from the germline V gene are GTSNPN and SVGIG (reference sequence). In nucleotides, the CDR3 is TGTGCCTGGAGCTGGGGCTCCTACAATGAGCAGTTCTTC. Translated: CAWSWGSYNEQFF.

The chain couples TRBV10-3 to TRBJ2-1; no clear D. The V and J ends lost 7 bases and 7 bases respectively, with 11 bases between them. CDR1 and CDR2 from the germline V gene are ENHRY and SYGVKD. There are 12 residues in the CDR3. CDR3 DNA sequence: TGTGCCATCAACGGACCCGCTAATGAGCAGTTCTTC. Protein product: CAINGPANEQFF.

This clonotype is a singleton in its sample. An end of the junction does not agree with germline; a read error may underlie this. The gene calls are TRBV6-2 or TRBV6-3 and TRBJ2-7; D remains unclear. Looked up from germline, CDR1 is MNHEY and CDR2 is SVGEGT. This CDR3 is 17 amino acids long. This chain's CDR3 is CASSYSPLRAQYYEQYF. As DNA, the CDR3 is TGCGCCAGCAGTTACTCGCCACTCCGCGCACAGTACTACGAGCAGTACTTC.

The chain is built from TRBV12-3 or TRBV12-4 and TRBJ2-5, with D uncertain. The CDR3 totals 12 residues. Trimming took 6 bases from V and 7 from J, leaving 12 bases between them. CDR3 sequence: CASSYTTGTQYF. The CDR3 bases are TGTGCCAGCAGCTATACAACTGGGACCCAGTACTTC.

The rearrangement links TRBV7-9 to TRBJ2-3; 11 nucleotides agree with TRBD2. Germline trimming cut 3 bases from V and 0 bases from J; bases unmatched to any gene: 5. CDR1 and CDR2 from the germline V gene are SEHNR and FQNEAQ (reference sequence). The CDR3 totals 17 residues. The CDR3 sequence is CASSFGLAGPSTDTQYF. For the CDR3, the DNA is TGTGCCAGCAGCTTTGGACTAGCGGGTCCCAGCACAGATACGCAGTATTTT. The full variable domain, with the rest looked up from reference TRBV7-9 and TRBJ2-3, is DTGVSQNPRHKITKRGQNVTFRCDPISEHNRLYWYRQTLGQGPEFLTYFQNEAQLEKSRLLSDRFSAERPKGSFSTLEIQRTEQGDSAMYLCASSFGLAGPSTDTQYFGPGTRLTVL.

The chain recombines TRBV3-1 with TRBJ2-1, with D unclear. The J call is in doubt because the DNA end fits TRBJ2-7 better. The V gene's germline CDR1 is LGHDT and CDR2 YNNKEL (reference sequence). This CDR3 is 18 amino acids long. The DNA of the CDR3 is TGTGCCAGCAGCCAAGCCAGATTCCAGCACGGAACCTACAATGAGCAGTACTTC. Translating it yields CASSQARFQHGTYNEQYF.

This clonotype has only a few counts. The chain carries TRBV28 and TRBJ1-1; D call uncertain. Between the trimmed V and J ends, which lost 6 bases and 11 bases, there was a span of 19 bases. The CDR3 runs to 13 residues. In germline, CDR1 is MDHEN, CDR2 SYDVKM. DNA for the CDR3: TGTGCCAGCAGACCCCCCGTCATCTGTGGGGCTTTCTTT. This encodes CASRPPVICGAFF.

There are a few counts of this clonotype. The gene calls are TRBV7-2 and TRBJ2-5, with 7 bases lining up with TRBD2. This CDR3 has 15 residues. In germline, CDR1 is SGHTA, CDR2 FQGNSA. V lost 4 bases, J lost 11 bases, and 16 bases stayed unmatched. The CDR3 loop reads CASSYGMREIGEQYF. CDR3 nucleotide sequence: TGTGCCAGCAGCTACGGAATGCGGGAGATAGGGGAGCAGTACTTC.

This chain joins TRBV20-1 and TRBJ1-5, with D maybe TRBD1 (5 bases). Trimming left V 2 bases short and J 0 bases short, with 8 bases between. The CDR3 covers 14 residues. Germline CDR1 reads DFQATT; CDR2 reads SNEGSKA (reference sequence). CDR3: CSARWGNSNQPQHF. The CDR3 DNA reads TGCAGTGCTAGATGGGGGAATAGCAATCAGCCCCAGCATTTT.

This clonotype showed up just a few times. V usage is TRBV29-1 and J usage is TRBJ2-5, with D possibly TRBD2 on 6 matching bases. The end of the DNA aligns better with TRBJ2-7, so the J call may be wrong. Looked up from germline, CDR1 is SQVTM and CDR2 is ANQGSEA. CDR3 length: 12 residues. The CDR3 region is CSVETGGDEQYF. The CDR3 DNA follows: TGCAGCGTTGAAACAGGAGGGGACGAGCAGTACTTC.

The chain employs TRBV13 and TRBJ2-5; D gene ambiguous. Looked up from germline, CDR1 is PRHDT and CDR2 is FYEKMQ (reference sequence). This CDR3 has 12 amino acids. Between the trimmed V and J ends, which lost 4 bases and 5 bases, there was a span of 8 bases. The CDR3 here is CASSSYRETQYF. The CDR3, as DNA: TGTGCCAGCAGCTCATACCGCGAGACCCAGTACTTC.

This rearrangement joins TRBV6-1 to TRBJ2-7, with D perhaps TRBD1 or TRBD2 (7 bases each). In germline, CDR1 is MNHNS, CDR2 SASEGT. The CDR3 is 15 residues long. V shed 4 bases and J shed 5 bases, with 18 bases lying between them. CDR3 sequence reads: CASSGLQGRVHEQYF. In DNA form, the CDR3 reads TGTGCCAGCAGTGGACTACAGGGGAGGGTCCACGAGCAGTACTTC.

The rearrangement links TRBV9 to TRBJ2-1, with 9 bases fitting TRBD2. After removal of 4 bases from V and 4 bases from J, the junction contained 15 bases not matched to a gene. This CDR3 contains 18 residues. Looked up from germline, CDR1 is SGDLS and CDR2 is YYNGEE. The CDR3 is CASSSSISGGAAYNEQFF. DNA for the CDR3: TGTGCCAGCAGCTCCAGTATTAGCGGGGGAGCGGCATACAATGAGCAGTTCTTC.

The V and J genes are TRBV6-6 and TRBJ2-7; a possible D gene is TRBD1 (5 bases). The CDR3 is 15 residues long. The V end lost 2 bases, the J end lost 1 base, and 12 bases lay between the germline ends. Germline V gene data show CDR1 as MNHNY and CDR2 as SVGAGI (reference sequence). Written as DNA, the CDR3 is TGTGCCAGCAGTTACGTTCAGGGCCAATCCTACGAGCAGTACTTC. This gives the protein CASSYVQGQSYEQYF.

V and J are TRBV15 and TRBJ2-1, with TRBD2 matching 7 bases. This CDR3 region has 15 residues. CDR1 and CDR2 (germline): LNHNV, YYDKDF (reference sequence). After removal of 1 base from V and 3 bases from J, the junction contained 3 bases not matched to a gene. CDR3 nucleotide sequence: TGTGCCACCAGCAGAGGCGGGAGCTACTACAATGAGCAGTTCTTC. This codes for CATSRGGSYYNEQFF.

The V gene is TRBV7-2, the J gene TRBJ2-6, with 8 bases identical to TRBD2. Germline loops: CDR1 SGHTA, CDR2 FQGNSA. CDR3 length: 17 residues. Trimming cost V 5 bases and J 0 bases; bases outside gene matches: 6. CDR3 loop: CASSAGRGVSGANVLTF. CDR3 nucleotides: TGTGCCAGCAGCGCCGGGAGGGGGGTCTCTGGGGCCAACGTCCTGACTTTC.

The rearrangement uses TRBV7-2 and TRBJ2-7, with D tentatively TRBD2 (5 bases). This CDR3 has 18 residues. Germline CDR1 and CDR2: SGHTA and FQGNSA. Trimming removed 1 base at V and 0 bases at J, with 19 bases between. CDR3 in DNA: TGTGCCAGCAGCTTAGACCTACTAGTGGTAAATAGCTCCTACGAGCAGTACTTC. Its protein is CASSLDLLVVNSSYEQYF.

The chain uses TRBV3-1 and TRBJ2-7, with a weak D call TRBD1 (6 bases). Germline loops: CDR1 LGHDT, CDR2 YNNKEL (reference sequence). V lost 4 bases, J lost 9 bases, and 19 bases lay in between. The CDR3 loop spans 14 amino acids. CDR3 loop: CASSPQGPSFRQYF. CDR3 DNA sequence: TGTGCCAGCAGCCCCCAGGGGCCCTCTTTCCGGCAGTACTTC.

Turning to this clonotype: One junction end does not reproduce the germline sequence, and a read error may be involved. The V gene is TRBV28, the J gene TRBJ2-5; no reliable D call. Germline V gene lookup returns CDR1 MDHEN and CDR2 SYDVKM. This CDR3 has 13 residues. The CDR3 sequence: CAGSLVAEETQYF. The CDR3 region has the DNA TGTGCCGGCAGTTTAGTGGCAGAAGAGACCCAGTACTTC.

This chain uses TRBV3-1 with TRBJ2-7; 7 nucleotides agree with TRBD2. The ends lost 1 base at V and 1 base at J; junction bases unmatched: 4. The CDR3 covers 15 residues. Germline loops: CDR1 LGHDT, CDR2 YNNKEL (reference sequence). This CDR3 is CASSQAPGGSYEQYF. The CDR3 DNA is TGTGCCAGCAGCCAAGCCCCCGGGGGGTCCTACGAGCAGTACTTC.

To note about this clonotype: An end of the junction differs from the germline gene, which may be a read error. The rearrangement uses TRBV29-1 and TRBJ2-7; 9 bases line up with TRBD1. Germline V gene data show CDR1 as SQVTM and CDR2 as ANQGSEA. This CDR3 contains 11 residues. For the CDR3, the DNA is TGTCTTACAGGGGGCACCTACGAGCAGTACTTC. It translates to CLTGGTYEQYF.

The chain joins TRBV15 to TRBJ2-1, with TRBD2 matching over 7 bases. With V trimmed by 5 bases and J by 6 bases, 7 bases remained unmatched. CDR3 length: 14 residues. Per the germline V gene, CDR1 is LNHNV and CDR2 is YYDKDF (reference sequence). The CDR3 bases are TGTGCCACCAGCGCCCCGACTAGCTTCAATGAGCAGTTCTTC. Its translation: CATSAPTSFNEQFF.

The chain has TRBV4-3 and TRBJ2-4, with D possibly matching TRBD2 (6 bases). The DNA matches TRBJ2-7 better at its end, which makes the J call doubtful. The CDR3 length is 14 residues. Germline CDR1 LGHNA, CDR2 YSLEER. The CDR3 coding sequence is TGCGCCAGCAGCCAAGCTGCGGGAAACTACGAGCAGTACTTC. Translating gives CASSQAAGNYEQYF.

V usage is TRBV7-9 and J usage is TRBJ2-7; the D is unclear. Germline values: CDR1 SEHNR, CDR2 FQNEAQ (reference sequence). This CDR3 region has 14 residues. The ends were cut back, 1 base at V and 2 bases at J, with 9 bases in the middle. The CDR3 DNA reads TGTGCCAGCAGCTTAGGTGTATATCCCTACGAGCAGTACTTC. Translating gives CASSLGVYPYEQYF. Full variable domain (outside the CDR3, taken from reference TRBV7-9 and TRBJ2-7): DTGVSQNPRHKITKRGQNVTFRCDPISEHNRLYWYRQTLGQGPEFLTYFQNEAQLEKSRLLSDRFSAERPKGSFSTLEIQRTEQGDSAMYLCASSLGVYPYEQYFGPGTRLTVT.

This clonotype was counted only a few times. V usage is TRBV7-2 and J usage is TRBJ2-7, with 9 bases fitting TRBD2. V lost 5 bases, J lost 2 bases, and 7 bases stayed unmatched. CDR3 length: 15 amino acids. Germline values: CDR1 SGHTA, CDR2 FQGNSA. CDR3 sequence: CASSDQAGGPYEQYF. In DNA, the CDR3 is TGTGCCAGCAGCGACCAAGCGGGGGGCCCCTACGAGCAGTACTTC.

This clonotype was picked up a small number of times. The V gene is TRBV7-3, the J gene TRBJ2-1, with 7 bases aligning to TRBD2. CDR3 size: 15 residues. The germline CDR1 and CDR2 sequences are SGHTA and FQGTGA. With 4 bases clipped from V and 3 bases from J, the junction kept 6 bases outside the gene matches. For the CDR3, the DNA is TGTGCCAGCAGCTCCGGGACTAACTACTACAATGAGCAGTTCTTC. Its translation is CASSSGTNYYNEQFF.